The 11 T cell receptor beta chains given below trace back to one sample, sequenced in a study of shared clonotypes between healthy human individuals (dated by TCRdb to the early 2020s). CD8 naive samples were obtained by positive selection for CCR7 among CD45RO-negative cells, yielding a CD45RA+CCR7+ population from which TemRA cells were excluded. The library was built by means of the immunoSEQ multiplex PCR assay. TCRdb's version of the immuneACCESS table is confined to in-frame rearrangements and falls short of the full clone set. An unresolved V gene accounts for under half of the shortfall where checked; the remainder is of unknown origin. This sample gives about 2.2 million clones in total; approximately 94% of them show up just once. Jointly, the top ten make up about 1.5% of the sample. The sequencing input was naive CD8+ T cells from PBMCs. The meaning of the sample's cell subset or site label: CD45RA+CCR7+. Receptor source: a man between 18 and 29 years old in good health. Some clones in this sample may be carry-over from other donors' samples.

The chain couples TRBV5-4 to TRBJ1-2; TRBD1 matches at 10 bases. Germline CDR1 and CDR2: SGHNT and YYREEE (reference sequence). The CDR3 consists of 14 residues. The ends lost 3 bases at V and 6 bases at J; junction bases unmatched: 5. The CDR3 bases are TGTGCCAGCAGCTCGGTGGGGACAGGGGATGGCTACACCTTC. This encodes CASSSVGTGDGYTF.

The V call is TRBV4-3, the J call TRBJ2-7, with 8 bases matching TRBD2. The V gene end was trimmed by 2 bases and the J gene end by 3 bases; junction bases not matched to a gene: 6. This CDR3 has 15 amino acids. Germline assignment: CDR1 LGHNA and CDR2 YSLEER. In DNA, the CDR3 is TGCGCCAGCAGCCAACAGCAGCGGGAGCTCTACGAGCAGTACTTC. Its translation is CASSQQQRELYEQYF.

The chain joins TRBV4-1 to TRBJ2-3; no clear D gene. CDR1 MGHRA and CDR2 YSYEKL come from the germline V gene. The ends were cut back, 4 bases at V and 4 bases at J, with 15 bases in the middle. This CDR3 has 15 amino acids. The CDR3 is CASSPPGPTADTQYF. Written as DNA, the CDR3 is TGCGCCAGCAGCCCACCGGGCCCCACTGCAGATACGCAGTATTTT.

This sequence joins TRBV7-9 and TRBJ2-7, with unresolved D. CDR3 length equals 13 residues. CDR1 and CDR2 (germline): SEHNR, FQNEAQ (reference sequence). Trimming cost V 7 bases and J 5 bases, with 15 bases left between them. The CDR3 reads CASTTLIPDEQYF. The CDR3 region has the DNA TGTGCCAGCACCACTCTTATCCCGGACGAGCAGTACTTC.

This clone was found once. The chain employs TRBV9 and TRBJ2-1; maybe TRBD2 (6 bases). V was shortened by 4 bases and J by 3 bases, with 11 bases between the two germline ends. Germline CDR1 and CDR2: SGDLS and YYNGEE. CDR3 size: 14 residues. CDR3 nucleotide sequence: TGTGCCAGCAGCTCAGGCGGGGACTACAATGAGCAGTTCTTC. Translated: CASSSGGDYNEQFF.

The chain has TRBV19 and TRBJ2-2, with TRBD2 matching 13 bases. V was pared by 4 bases and J by 5 bases, with 10 bases of the junction left unmatched. In germline, CDR1 is LNHDA, CDR2 SQIVND (reference sequence). The CDR3 length is 18 residues. The CDR3 DNA is TGTGCCAGTAGTACATATCGAATGACTAGCGGGAGGACCGGGGAGCTGTTTTTT. It is translated as CASSTYRMTSGRTGELFF.

This clone has a single count. V gene TRBV6-6 combines with J gene TRBJ2-3; D perhaps matches TRBD1 (5 bases). This CDR3 comprises 13 residues. Deletions cut 7 bases from V and 5 bases from J, with 13 bases between. Germline V gives CDR1 MNHNY, CDR2 SVGAGI (reference sequence). CDR3: CASMGRQKDTQYF. In DNA, the CDR3 is TGTGCCAGCATGGGCAGACAGAAAGATACGCAGTATTTT.

Concerning this clone: Relative to the germline gene, one junction end is altered; a read error may explain this. The gene calls are TRBV27 and TRBJ2-1; TRBD2 aligns across 13 bases. Germline CDR1 is MNHEY and CDR2 is SMNVEV (reference sequence). The CDR3 is 19 residues long. CDR3 amino acids: CASSFPVTGLAGSFNEQFF. For the CDR3, the DNA is TGTGCCAGCAGTTTCCCGGTTACGGGACTAGCGGGATCCTTCAATGAGCAGTTCTTC.

The chain combines TRBV7-9 with TRBJ2-1; the D call may be TRBD1 or TRBD2 (5 bases each). The V gene lost 0 bases and the J gene lost 8 bases, with 11 bases spanning the gap. The CDR3 has 14 amino acids. In germline, CDR1 is SEHNR, CDR2 FQNEAQ (reference sequence). The CDR3 nucleotides are TGTGCCAGCAGCTTAGCGGGGGTTCTCCATGAGCAGTTCTTC. This sequence encodes CASSLAGVLHEQFF.

The chain recombines TRBV2 with TRBJ1-5; weak D call: TRBD1 (5 bases). This CDR3 is 12 amino acids long. Germline CDR1 reads SNHLY; CDR2 reads FYNNEI. Trimming removed 6 bases from V and 4 bases from J, with 7 bases in between. For the CDR3, the DNA is TGTGCCAGCAGGCCAGGGAATCAGCCCCAGCATTTT. Protein sequence: CASRPGNQPQHF.

The rearrangement uses TRBV19 and TRBJ1-2; D remains ambiguous. The germline CDR1 and CDR2 sequences are LNHDA and SQIVND (reference sequence). V was pared by 5 bases and J by 0 bases, with 22 bases between. The CDR3 has 18 amino acids. CDR3 amino acids: CASSRPTTMLDANYGYTF. The CDR3 coding sequence is TGTGCCAGTAGTCGCCCCACGACAATGTTAGATGCTAACTATGGCTACACCTTC.